This T cell receptor (delta chain) was retrieved from a study of gamma-delta T cells after stem cell transplantation. Germline CDR1 TSWWSYY, CDR2 QGS. Losses at the gene ends were 3 bases for V and 1 base for J; bases not matched to a gene: 8. This CDR3 has 16 residues. TCRdb re-called the RT-PCR reads with CATT. This table has approximately 2,600 delta-chain clones, around 21% appearing once. The V call is TRDV1, the J call TRDJ1; 7 bases are a match to TRDD3. The clonotype was recovered from a human donor. It is not recorded whose cells these are; they may come from a transplant donor. Material for sequencing was gamma-delta T cells. In DNA, the CDR3 is TGTGCTCTTGGGGACCCAGCAGCTGGGGGCACCGATAAACTCATCTTT. Translated: CALGDPAAGGTDKLIF.